These 10 T cell receptor beta chains were all obtained from the same sample, sequenced in a study of beta chain features in type 1 diabetes. No antigen has been identified for these receptors. The entirety of the isolated RNA underwent reverse transcription, so expressed TCRB transcripts were sequenced. The protocol was immunoSEQ multiplex PCR, while the TCRdb copy is restricted to in-frame clones and leaves out a portion. The profile shows tens of thousands of clones, around 50% of them singletons. Study-level findings and limits: Type 1 diabetes patients had TCRB CDR3s that were shorter (moderately but significantly so) in all four CD4+ subsets.

Sequencing used Tregs from blood. Receptor source: a woman in her thirties or forties with type 1 diabetes.

This clone showed up just a few times. The CDR3 coding sequence is TGTGCCAGCAGTAGGAAAGGACGGCGGCAGCGGGAGCAGTTCTTC. Translated: CASSRKGRRQREQFF. The chain links TRBV25-1 to TRBJ2-1; TRBD2 is a possible D gene (5 bases). This CDR3 has 15 amino acids. The germline V gene encodes CDR1 MGHDK and CDR2 SYGVNS. Trimming left V 5 bases short and J 10 bases short, with 21 bases between.

V and J are TRBV7-9 and TRBJ2-2; tentatively, D is TRBD2 (5 bases). Germline V gene lookup returns CDR1 SEHNR and CDR2 FQNEAQ (reference sequence). V lost 8 bases and J lost 0, with 16 bases in between. The CDR3 sequence is 16 residues long. CDR3 in DNA: TGTGCCAGCCGAGGTAGGCCCGGGGCGAACACCGGGGAGCTGTTTTTT. It specifies CASRGRPGANTGELFF.

The CDR3 loop is CASTTGSTDTQYF. CDR3 nucleotides: TGTGCCAGCACCACAGGTAGCACAGATACGCAGTATTTT. This rearrangement joins TRBV7-2 to TRBJ2-3, with a tentative D call TRBD1 (5 bases). Trimming shortened V by 7 bases and J by 0 bases, and 8 bases separated the two germline ends. The CDR3 runs to 13 residues. Germline values: CDR1 SGHTA, CDR2 FQGNSA.

The count of this clone is one. This rearrangement joins TRBV6-5 to TRBJ2-7, with TRBD1 as a possible D gene (6 bases). Germline V gene lookup returns CDR1 MNHEY and CDR2 SVGAGI. Trimming removed 7 bases from V and 0 bases from J, with 13 bases in between. The CDR3 is 14 amino acids. In DNA form, the CDR3 reads TGTGCCAGCAAAGACAGGCGCTTCTCCTACGAGCAGTACTTC. The encoded protein is CASKDRRFSYEQYF.

This clone has more than one count but fewer than ten. The rearrangement joins TRBV5-1 to TRBJ2-1; no reliable D call. Per the germline V gene, CDR1 is SGHRS and CDR2 is YFSETQ. Trimming stripped 2 bases from V and 3 bases from J, with 12 bases between. This CDR3 contains 15 residues. The CDR3 loop is CASSLGQVNYNEQFF. CDR3 nucleotide sequence: TGCGCCAGCAGCTTAGGTCAGGTCAACTACAATGAGCAGTTCTTC.

The CDR3 loop reads CASSFRRNTEAFF. CDR3 DNA sequence: TGTGCCAGCAGTTTCCGTAGGAACACTGAAGCTTTCTTT. The chain recombines TRBV27 with TRBJ1-1; D is ambiguous. The CDR3 has 13 amino acids. Trimming pared 3 bases from V and 1 base from J, leaving 6 bases between. Germline CDR1 and CDR2: MNHEY and SMNVEV (reference sequence).

V is TRBV7-2 and J is TRBJ1-2; TRBD1 might be the D (5 bases). The germline gives CDR1 SGHTA, CDR2 FQGNSA. V was pared by 1 base and J by 6 bases, with 6 bases between. The CDR3 loop spans 12 amino acids. CDR3 sequence: CASSLVRDGYTF. The CDR3 DNA reads as TGTGCCAGCAGCTTAGTCAGGGATGGCTACACCTTC.

The J gene is TRBJ1-5, the V gene TRBV6-5; D gene unclear. V was cut by 5 bases and J by 4 bases, with 12 bases left in between. This CDR3 comprises 14 residues. Germline V gives CDR1 MNHEY, CDR2 SVGAGI. CDR3 nucleotide sequence: TGTGCCAGCAGTGGAGGAAGGCGGAATCAGCCCCAGCATTTT. Translating gives CASSGGRRNQPQHF.

This clone was counted a few times. The chain uses TRBV19 and TRBJ1-2; possibly TRBD1 for D (5 bases). This CDR3 contains 17 residues. With 5 bases removed from V and 0 bases from J, the gap between germline ends came to 19 bases. Germline lookup yields CDR1 LNHDA and CDR2 SQIVND (reference sequence). CDR3 residues: CASSPGLSAGANYGYTF. The CDR3 region has the DNA TGTGCCAGTAGTCCGGGACTGTCCGCCGGGGCTAACTATGGCTACACCTTC.

The chain carries TRBV9 and TRBJ1-5; TRBD1 aligns across 7 bases. The trim removed 0 bases at V and 7 bases at J, leaving 7 bases unmatched. Germline CDR1 SGDLS, CDR2 YYNGEE. This CDR3 comprises 15 residues. CDR3 residues: CASSVGDSRRQPQHF. The CDR3 bases are TGTGCCAGCAGCGTAGGGGACAGTAGGAGACAGCCCCAGCATTTT.